The 8 T cell receptor beta chains given below trace back to one sample, sequenced in a study of blood T cell repertoires in COVID-19. Clones were sequenced by immunoSEQ multiplex PCR, and TCRdb holds only the in-frame ones, with some missing. The top ten hold about 6.2% of the sample, which has approximately 200,000 clones, around nine tenths seen once. Sequences were obtained from peripheral blood. Source of these receptors: a man aged 60 to 69 who had recovered from COVID-19.

This clone was detected a few times. V and J are TRBV7-9 and TRBJ1-6; D remains ambiguous. The CDR3 sequence is 13 residues long. In germline, CDR1 is SEHNR, CDR2 FQNEAQ (reference sequence). V gave up 5 bases and J gave up 11 bases, with 13 bases separating them. The CDR3 region has the DNA TGTGCCAGCAGCCCCGGAGCCGCGACACCCCTCCACTTT. This translates into CASSPGAATPLHF. Together with reference TRBV7-9 and TRBJ1-6, the CDR3 gives the full variable domain: DTGVSQNPRHKITKRGQNVTFRCDPISEHNRLYWYRQTLGQGPEFLTYFQNEAQLEKSRLLSDRFSAERPKGSFSTLEIQRTEQGDSAMYLCASSPGAATPLHFGNGTRLTVT.

The sample holds one count of this clone. The rearrangement joins TRBV10-1 to TRBJ2-7; possibly TRBD1 for D (5 bases). Per germline, CDR1 WNHNN and CDR2 SYGVQD (reference sequence). V was clipped by 5 bases and J by 3 bases, with 11 bases between them. The CDR3 has 13 residues. As DNA, the CDR3 is TGCGCCAGCAGTTTGGAAAGGGGCTACGAGCAGTACTTC. It codes for CASSLERGYEQYF.

The CDR3 sequence: CSVGGVGYTF. The CDR3 bases are TGCAGCGTTGGGGGGGTAGGCTACACCTTC. The rearrangement uses TRBV29-1 and TRBJ1-2; the D gene is possibly TRBD1 (5 bases). Between the trimmed V and J ends, which lost 4 bases and 8 bases, there was a span of 8 bases. The CDR3 runs to 10 residues. The germline V gene has CDR1 SQVTM and CDR2 ANQGSEA.

The rearrangement joins TRBV5-1 to TRBJ1-2; 9 nucleotides match TRBD1. CDR1 and CDR2 (germline): SGHRS, YFSETQ. The CDR3 is 15 amino acids. V shed 4 bases, J shed 6 bases, and the junction held 10 bases outside the gene matches. CDR3 protein: CASSRDNDRGNGYTF. The CDR3 DNA is TGCGCCAGCAGCCGTGATAACGACAGGGGGAATGGCTACACCTTC.

The V call is TRBV12-3 or TRBV12-4, the J call TRBJ1-2; 7 positions agree with TRBD1. Trimming removed 2 bases from V and 4 bases from J; junction bases left unmatched: 1. This CDR3 has 13 amino acids. The CDR3 nucleotides are TGTGCCAGCAGTTTAAGGACAGGCTATGGCTACACCTTC. It encodes CASSLRTGYGYTF.

This clone has just one count. The gene calls are TRBV21-1 and TRBJ1-4; TRBD1, as called in the table, went unchecked against the DNA. TRBV21-1 is a known pseudogene. CDR3 size: 15 residues. DNA of the CDR3: TGTGCCAGCAGCAGGTCGGGGACAGTTAATGAAAAACTGTTTTTT. This gives the protein CASSRSGTVNEKLFF.

V and J are TRBV27 and TRBJ2-7, with D maybe TRBD2 (6 bases). CDR3 size: 15 residues. Germline loops: CDR1 MNHEY, CDR2 SMNVEV (reference sequence). Trimming cost V 2 bases and J 5 bases, with 16 bases left between them. CDR3 nucleotide sequence: TGTGCCAGCAGTTTAGGGAGGAGCCCGACCGACGAGCAGTACTTC. Its protein product is CASSLGRSPTDEQYF.

The chain recombines TRBV9 with TRBJ1-6, with D perhaps TRBD1 (6 bases). Germline V CDR1 and CDR2: SGDLS, YYNGEE. V lost 4 bases to trimming and J lost 2 bases, with 13 bases between them. The length of the CDR3 is 16 residues. CDR3 loop: CASSPRGLPYNSPLHF. The CDR3, as DNA: TGTGCCAGCAGCCCCAGGGGCTTGCCCTATAATTCACCCCTCCACTTT.